These T cell receptor beta chains were read from a single sample in a study of OX40 agonist ivuxolimab in advanced cancers. Sequencing used immunoSEQ multiplex PCR; TCRdb keeps in-frame clones, though not all of them. The data hold 65,000 to 85,000 clones, with about 91% observed a single time. This specimen was CD4+ or CD8+ T cells sorted from blood, taken in a trial of the OX40 agonist ivuxolimab. The receptors stem from an adult with an advanced solid tumor such as melanoma, head and neck, liver or kidney cancer. CDR3s include the opening cysteine and the closing phenylalanine or tryptophan. The D gene is left open where the match is weak. Clone size appears in some rows only: once, few, many, or a class for an expanded clone.

v_call: TRBV6-6; d_call: .; clone_size: .; j_call: TRBJ2-7; cdr3_aa: CASSRDITYEQYF; cdr3_nt: TGTGCCAGCAGCCGGGACATTACCTACGAGCAGTACTTC
v_call: TRBV9; d_call: .; clone_size: .; j_call: TRBJ2-5; cdr3_aa: CASSPSGNQETQYF; cdr3_nt: TGTGCCAGCAGCCCTTCCGGGAACCAAGAGACCCAGTACTTC
v_call: TRBV28; d_call: TRBD1; clone_size: .; j_call: TRBJ2-7; cdr3_aa: CATSPGTVPYEQYF; cdr3_nt: TGTGCCACTTCACCCGGGACAGTCCCCTACGAGCAGTACTTC
v_call: TRBV6-1; d_call: .; clone_size: .; j_call: TRBJ1-2; cdr3_aa: CASSESGRGIYGYTF; cdr3_nt: TGTGCCAGCAGTGAAAGTGGCAGGGGAATTTATGGCTACACCTTC
v_call: TRBV5-1; d_call: .; clone_size: once; j_call: TRBJ1-5; cdr3_aa: CASSLEGNNQPQHF; cdr3_nt: TGCGCCAGCAGCTTGGAGGGAAACAATCAGCCCCAGCATTTT
v_call: TRBV5-1; d_call: .; clone_size: .; j_call: TRBJ2-7; cdr3_aa: CASSLWAGSNEQYF; cdr3_nt: TGCGCCAGCAGCTTGTGGGCAGGGTCCAACGAGCAGTACTTC
v_call: TRBV5-1; d_call: .; clone_size: .; j_call: TRBJ1-5; cdr3_aa: CASSTETGSEPQHF; cdr3_nt: TGCGCCAGCAGCACCGAAACAGGGTCTGAACCCCAGCATTTT
v_call: TRBV5-1; d_call: .; clone_size: .; j_call: TRBJ1-2; cdr3_aa: CASSKGMEGYTF; cdr3_nt: TGCGCCAGCAGCAAAGGGATGGAGGGCTACACCTTC
v_call: TRBV7-8; d_call: TRBD2; clone_size: .; j_call: TRBJ2-3; cdr3_aa: CASSLRLAGGRGADTQYF; cdr3_nt: TGTGCCAGCAGCTTAAGGCTAGCGGGGGGCCGGGGGGCAGATACGCAGTATTTT
v_call: TRBV29-1; d_call: TRBD2; clone_size: .; j_call: TRBJ2-5; cdr3_aa: CSALGGEETQYF; cdr3_nt: TGCAGCGCACTGGGGGGGGAAGAGACCCAGTACTTC
v_call: TRBV6-1; d_call: TRBD1; clone_size: .; j_call: TRBJ2-2; cdr3_aa: CASSDRQGFAGELFF; cdr3_nt: TGTGCCAGCAGTGATCGACAGGGCTTCGCCGGGGAGCTGTTTTTT
v_call: TRBV9; d_call: .; clone_size: .; j_call: TRBJ1-4; cdr3_aa: CARPSDSLNEKLFF; cdr3_nt: TGTGCCAGACCCTCCGACAGCCTTAATGAAAAACTGTTTTTT
v_call: TRBV2; d_call: .; clone_size: .; j_call: TRBJ2-5; cdr3_aa: CASSEETETQYF; cdr3_nt: TGTGCCAGCAGTGAAGAGACCGAGACCCAGTACTTC
v_call: TRBV10-2; d_call: TRBD1; clone_size: .; j_call: TRBJ1-5; cdr3_aa: CASSERTGSNQPQHF; cdr3_nt: TGCGCCAGCAGTGAGCGGACAGGGTCCAATCAGCCCCAGCATTTT
v_call: TRBV9; d_call: .; clone_size: few; j_call: TRBJ1-2; cdr3_aa: CASSSPLAVRTEYGYTF; cdr3_nt: TGTGCCAGCAGTTCACCTTTGGCGGTGAGGACAGAGTATGGCTACACCTTC
v_call: TRBV7-9; d_call: TRBD2; clone_size: .; j_call: TRBJ2-4; cdr3_aa: CASSLSGGGPADIQYF; cdr3_nt: TGTGCCAGCAGCCTTTCCGGCGGGGGGCCGGCGGACATTCAGTACTTC
v_call: TRBV28; d_call: .; clone_size: .; j_call: TRBJ1-5; cdr3_aa: CASREGGPPVKKGQPQHF; cdr3_nt: TGTGCCAGCAGGGAAGGGGGACCTCCAGTGAAGAAGGGGCAGCCCCAGCATTTT
v_call: TRBV10-3; d_call: TRBD1; clone_size: .; j_call: TRBJ2-7; cdr3_aa: CAITTGTGTYEQYF; cdr3_nt: TGTGCCATCACCACCGGGACAGGGACCTACGAGCAGTACTTC
v_call: TRBV28; d_call: .; clone_size: once; j_call: TRBJ2-2; cdr3_aa: CASSLLGGINTGELFF; cdr3_nt: TGTGCCAGCAGTTTATTAGGCGGAATAAACACCGGGGAGCTGTTTTTT
v_call: TRBV7-3; d_call: .; clone_size: .; j_call: TRBJ1-1; cdr3_aa: CASSLKANTEAFF; cdr3_nt: TGTGCCAGCAGCTTAAAAGCTAACACTGAAGCTTTCTTT
v_call: TRBV10-3; d_call: TRBD1; clone_size: once; j_call: TRBJ2-7; cdr3_aa: CAINRGRNYEQYF; cdr3_nt: TGTGCCATCAACAGGGGGCGCAACTACGAGCAGTACTTC
v_call: TRBV5-3; d_call: .; clone_size: .; j_call: TRBJ1-2; cdr3_aa: CARSYNAGLPACFYTF; cdr3_nt: TGTGCCAGAAGCTATAATGCAGGTCTACCGGCTTGCTTCTACACCTTC
v_call: TRBV5-1; d_call: TRBD1; clone_size: few; j_call: TRBJ1-1; cdr3_aa: CASSFGDSATEAFF; cdr3_nt: TGCGCCAGCAGCTTTGGGGACAGTGCCACTGAAGCTTTCTTT
v_call: TRBV6-6; d_call: .; clone_size: .; j_call: TRBJ1-2; cdr3_aa: CASSYSRGSTYGYTF; cdr3_nt: TGTGCCAGCAGTTACTCGAGGGGGTCCACTTATGGCTACACCTTC
v_call: TRBV15; d_call: .; clone_size: .; j_call: TRBJ1-5; cdr3_aa: CATSTPTAHQPQHF; cdr3_nt: TGTGCCACCAGCACCCCGACAGCTCATCAGCCCCAGCATTTT
v_call: TRBV11-2; d_call: .; clone_size: .; j_call: TRBJ2-7; cdr3_aa: CASSLTTSTYYEQYF; cdr3_nt: TGTGCCAGCAGCCTCACCACTAGCACCTACTACGAGCAGTACTTC
v_call: TRBV19; d_call: .; clone_size: .; j_call: TRBJ1-1; cdr3_aa: CASSRPRITEAFF; cdr3_nt: TGTGCCAGTAGTAGGCCCAGGATCACTGAAGCTTTCTTT
v_call: TRBV10-3; d_call: TRBD2; clone_size: .; j_call: TRBJ2-3; cdr3_aa: CAIRDSGGGIHTQYF; cdr3_nt: TGTGCCATCAGAGATAGCGGCGGGGGGATCCATACGCAGTATTTT
v_call: TRBV5-4; d_call: TRBD2; clone_size: .; j_call: TRBJ2-1; cdr3_aa: CASSYGTSGGYNEQFF; cdr3_nt: TGTGCCAGCAGCTACGGTACTAGCGGGGGTTACAATGAGCAGTTCTTC
v_call: TRBV6-6; d_call: TRBD1; clone_size: .; j_call: TRBJ1-1; cdr3_aa: CASSGTVMNTEAFF; cdr3_nt: TGTGCCAGCAGTGGGACAGTGATGAACACTGAAGCTTTCTTT
v_call: TRBV7-6; d_call: .; clone_size: .; j_call: TRBJ1-3; cdr3_aa: CASSPLQENSGNTIYF; cdr3_nt: TGTGCCAGCAGCCCTTTACAGGAGAACTCTGGAAACACCATATATTTT
v_call: TRBV7-2; d_call: .; clone_size: .; j_call: TRBJ1-1; cdr3_aa: CASSFAVNTEAFF; cdr3_nt: TGTGCCAGCAGCTTTGCGGTGAACACTGAAGCTTTCTTT
v_call: TRBV10-2; d_call: .; clone_size: .; j_call: TRBJ1-5; cdr3_aa: CASSKDRPSNQPQHF; cdr3_nt: TGCGCCAGCAGCAAGGACAGACCTAGCAATCAGCCCCAGCATTTT
v_call: TRBV2; d_call: TRBD2; clone_size: .; j_call: TRBJ2-2; cdr3_aa: CASALAGYTGELFF; cdr3_nt: TGTGCCAGCGCACTAGCGGGGTATACCGGGGAGCTGTTTTTT